Below, 31 T cell receptor beta chains from the same sample are listed, as sequenced in a study of blood T cell repertoires in COVID-19. Sequencing used immunoSEQ multiplex PCR; TCRdb keeps in-frame clones, though not all of them. Altogether around 37,000 clones are present, roughly 90% being singletons, with the ten largest covering 2% to 2.5%. Sequenced material: peripheral blood. All receptors come from a human donor in a cohort sampled during active COVID-19.

The rearrangement joins TRBV28 to TRBJ2-2, with 11 bases that match TRBD1. Germline CDR1 is MDHEN and CDR2 is SYDVKM. The CDR3 has 16 residues. The J segment lost 6 bases and the V segment lost 2 bases, leaving 5 bases of the junction unmatched. The CDR3 sequence is CASSLLGTGGAGELFF. In DNA, the CDR3 is TGTGCCAGCAGTTTACTCGGGACAGGGGGGGCCGGGGAGCTGTTTTTT.

The genes are TRBV7-6 and TRBJ2-1, with D possibly TRBD2 on 5 matching bases. This CDR3 comprises 12 residues. Germline CDR1 reads SGHVS; CDR2 reads FNYEAQ. V lost 5 bases to trimming and J lost 10 bases, with 12 bases between them. The CDR3 region is CASSQWAGEQFF. The CDR3 DNA reads TGTGCCAGCAGCCAGTGGGCGGGCGAGCAGTTCTTC.

The rearrangement links TRBV2 to TRBJ1-5; a possible D gene is TRBD1 (6 bases). CDR1 SNHLY and CDR2 FYNNEI come from the germline V gene. There are 12 residues in the CDR3. V lost 4 bases and J 7 bases, leaving 8 bases between the germline ends. The CDR3, as DNA: TGTGCCAGCAGTGGGGACATACAGCCCCAGCATTTT. Its translation is CASSGDIQPQHF.

The V and J genes are TRBV2 and TRBJ2-1, with D perhaps matching TRBD2 (7 bases). V was trimmed by 1 base and J by 2 bases, leaving 9 bases between them. From germline, CDR1 is SNHLY and CDR2 FYNNEI. The CDR3 has 15 amino acids. The CDR3 DNA reads TGTGCCAGCAGTGAAGAGGGGGGGACCTACAATGAGCAGTTCTTC. It is translated as CASSEEGGTYNEQFF.

CDR3 bases: TGTGCCAGCAGCTTAGTTGGGACTACAACAAGGACCCAGTACTTC. It encodes CASSLVGTTTRTQYF. The rearrangement uses TRBV7-6 and TRBJ2-5; TRBD2 aligns across 7 bases. With 1 base clipped from V and 7 bases from J, the junction kept 9 bases outside the gene matches. The CDR3 extends over 15 amino acids. Looked up from germline, CDR1 is SGHVS and CDR2 is FNYEAQ.

The rearrangement links TRBV7-6 to TRBJ1-1, with a weak D call TRBD1 (6 bases). Trimming removed 2 bases at V and 4 bases at J, with 14 bases between. The CDR3 contains 15 residues. Per the germline V gene, CDR1 is SGHVS and CDR2 is FNYEAQ. The CDR3 DNA reads TGTGCCAGCAGCTTATCTGGGGGCTTAGCCACTGAAGCTTTCTTT. This sequence encodes CASSLSGGLATEAFF.

V usage is TRBV19 and J usage is TRBJ1-1; tentatively, D is TRBD1 (5 bases). V lost 5 bases and J 4 bases, leaving 11 bases between the germline ends. From germline, CDR1 is LNHDA and CDR2 SQIVND (reference sequence). The CDR3 runs 13 residues. CDR3 residues: CASSGPGGTEAFF. DNA of the CDR3: TGTGCCAGTAGTGGTCCGGGGGGCACTGAAGCTTTCTTT.

This clone was observed a handful of times. This chain connects TRBV27 to TRBJ2-3; TRBD1 might be the D (5 bases). Trimming shortened V by 2 bases and J by 2 bases, and 11 bases separated the two germline ends. The CDR3 spans 15 residues. The germline gives CDR1 MNHEY, CDR2 SMNVEV (reference sequence). The DNA of the CDR3 is TGTGCCAGCAGTTTAAAAACAGGCTCCACAGATACGCAGTATTTT. This gives the protein CASSLKTGSTDTQYF.

The chain joins TRBV15 to TRBJ2-7, with 9 bases aligning to TRBD1. The V gene end was trimmed by 1 base and the J gene end by 1 base; junction bases not matched to a gene: 2. The CDR3 contains 15 residues. The germline V gene encodes CDR1 LNHNV and CDR2 YYDKDF (reference sequence). The CDR3 region is CATSRGGTGSYEQYF. The CDR3 DNA sequence: TGTGCCACCAGCAGAGGAGGGACAGGGTCCTACGAGCAGTACTTC.

V and J are TRBV6-5 and TRBJ1-2; D is uncertain. The CDR3 runs to 11 residues. Trimming pared 0 bases from V and 13 bases from J, leaving 9 bases between. CDR1 MNHEY and CDR2 SVGAGI come from the germline V gene. This CDR3 reads CASSYSQIVTF. DNA of the CDR3: TGTGCCAGCAGTTACTCGCAGATTGTCACCTTC.

This chain connects TRBV5-1 to TRBJ2-5, with TRBD2 identical over 11 bases. The CDR3 is 17 residues long. Losses at the gene ends were 0 bases for V and 2 bases for J; bases not matched to a gene: 6. Germline-derived CDR1 and CDR2 are SGHRS and YFSETQ. The CDR3 DNA is TGCGCCAGCAGCTTGGGACTAGCGGGGTTAATGCAAGAGACCCAGTACTTC. Translation gives CASSLGLAGLMQETQYF.

The chain has TRBV4-1 and TRBJ2-2, with 8 bases that match TRBD1. Germline loops: CDR1 MGHRA, CDR2 YSYEKL. V lost 0 bases, J lost 5 bases, and 11 bases stayed unmatched. The CDR3 spans 18 residues. This chain's CDR3 is CASSQDVPPGGLTGELFF. CDR3 DNA: TGCGCCAGCAGCCAAGACGTCCCCCCAGGGGGCTTGACCGGGGAGCTGTTTTTT.

V gene TRBV11-2 combines with J gene TRBJ2-3; D not resolved. The CDR3 covers 11 residues. The V end lost 5 bases, the J end lost 6 bases, and 6 bases lay between the germline ends. Germline values: CDR1 SGHAT, CDR2 FQNNGV. CDR3 nucleotides: TGTGCCAGCAGCCACTGGGATACGCAGTATTTT. This translates into CASSHWDTQYF.

J is TRBJ2-7 and V is TRBV19; a weak D match, TRBD1 (6 bases). CDR3 size: 15 residues. The V end was cut by 3 bases, the J end by 2 bases, with 14 bases between. The germline V gene has CDR1 LNHDA and CDR2 SQIVND (reference sequence). The CDR3, as DNA: TGTGCCAGTAGTATCCCGATAGGGGGTACCTACGAGCAGTACTTC. It specifies CASSIPIGGTYEQYF.

Points on this clone: The sample carries other DNA sequences with the same CDR3. The gene calls are TRBV6-4 and TRBJ1-2; no clear D gene. Germline-derived CDR1 and CDR2 are MRHNA and SNTAGT. The CDR3 has 13 residues. V dropped 0 bases and J dropped 4 bases, with 6 bases sitting between them. CDR3 sequence: CASSDSRVYGYTF. For the CDR3, the DNA is TGTGCCAGCAGTGACTCGAGGGTCTATGGCTACACCTTC.

The genes are TRBV7-8 and TRBJ1-5, with D uncertain. The CDR3 has 13 residues. Trimming cost V 7 bases and J 4 bases, with 11 bases left between them. The germline V gene has CDR1 SGHVS and CDR2 FQNEAQ. Here the CDR3 reads CASTLIGNQPQHF. For the CDR3, the DNA is TGTGCCAGCACCCTAATCGGGAATCAGCCCCAGCATTTT.

The chain uses TRBV7-3 and TRBJ1-1; no firm D call. This CDR3 has 13 residues. Germline V gene lookup returns CDR1 SGHTA and CDR2 FQGTGA. Trimming took 5 bases from V and 2 from J, leaving 9 bases between them. CDR3 nucleotides: TGTGCCAGCAGCCTGACACCAAACACTGAAGCTTTCTTT. It specifies CASSLTPNTEAFF.

The chain combines TRBV4-1 with TRBJ1-2, with TRBD1 matching 10 bases. V lost 1 base to trimming and J lost 8 bases; unmatched junction nucleotides: 7. The CDR3 is 15 amino acids. Per the germline V gene, CDR1 is MGHRA and CDR2 is YSYEKL. The DNA of the CDR3 is TGCGCCAGCAGCCAAGCGGGGACAGGGGTCGGCGGCTACACCTTC. Amino acids: CASSQAGTGVGGYTF.

This chain joins TRBV27 and TRBJ1-5; D is possibly TRBD1 (5 bases). V gave up 4 bases and J gave up 5 bases, with 9 bases separating them. Looked up from germline, CDR1 is MNHEY and CDR2 is SMNVEV (reference sequence). This CDR3 has 13 amino acids. CDR3 amino acids: CASSSREDQPQHF. CDR3 coding DNA: TGTGCCAGCAGTTCCAGGGAGGATCAGCCCCAGCATTTT.

The chain recombines TRBV13 with TRBJ2-5; 13 nucleotides agree with TRBD2. The CDR3 is made up of 19 amino acids. Trimming cost V 5 bases and J 4 bases; bases outside gene matches: 16. Germline V lookup: CDR1 PRHDT, CDR2 FYEKMQ (reference sequence). The CDR3 DNA is TGTGCCAGCAGCGGTCCGGGACTAGCGGGGATATATTCGGGAGAGACCCAGTACTTC. The encoded protein is CASSGPGLAGIYSGETQYF.

The gene calls are TRBV6-5 and TRBJ1-1, with 10 positions matching TRBD1. J lost 4 bases, V lost 4 bases, and 0 bases had no gene match. The CDR3 totals 13 residues. In germline, CDR1 is MNHEY, CDR2 SVGAGI. CDR3 DNA sequence: TGTGCCAGCAGTTGGACAGGGGGCACTGAAGCTTTCTTT. It yields the protein CASSWTGGTEAFF.

The chain links TRBV6-1 to TRBJ2-4; TRBD1 might be the D (6 bases). The V end was cut by 2 bases, the J end by 0 bases, with 20 bases between. This CDR3 is built from 19 residues. Germline lookup yields CDR1 MNHNS and CDR2 SASEGT. DNA of the CDR3: TGTGCCAGCAGTGAATTAACAGGGACCATGCCCCTAGCCAAAAACATTCAGTACTTC. Translated: CASSELTGTMPLAKNIQYF.

The chain combines TRBV27 with TRBJ1-6; 7 bases align to TRBD1. This CDR3 has 16 residues. Germline assignment: CDR1 MNHEY and CDR2 SMNVEV (reference sequence). V trimming: 6 bases; J trimming: 4 bases; junction bases outside the gene matches: 9. CDR3 region: CASRPITGVYNSPLHF. CDR3 coding DNA: TGTGCCAGCAGGCCCATCACAGGGGTTTATAATTCACCCCTCCACTTT.

The sample holds a few counts of this clone. The chain uses TRBV7-9 and TRBJ1-2; possible D gene TRBD1, 5 bases. The CDR3 has 16 amino acids. Germline assignment: CDR1 SEHNR and CDR2 FQNEAQ (reference sequence). The V end was cut by 3 bases, the J end by 7 bases, with 21 bases between. The CDR3 reads CASSLSSTRAGVGYTF. As DNA, the CDR3 is TGTGCCAGCAGCTTGTCATCTACCCGCGCGGGGGTTGGCTACACCTTC. Full variable domain (outside the CDR3, taken from reference TRBV7-9 and TRBJ1-2): DTGVSQNPRHKITKRGQNVTFRCDPISEHNRLYWYRQTLGQGPEFLTYFQNEAQLEKSRLLSDRFSAERPKGSFSTLEIQRTEQGDSAMYLCASSLSSTRAGVGYTFGSGTRLTVV.

This clone was counted a single time. This sequence joins TRBV12-3 or TRBV12-4 and TRBJ2-3; the D gene is possibly TRBD2 (6 bases). Trimming removed 3 bases at V and 6 bases at J, with 7 bases between. This CDR3 comprises 12 residues. The CDR3 protein is CASSLAGDTQYF. The CDR3, as DNA: TGTGCCAGCAGTTTGGCGGGGGATACGCAGTATTTT.

The chain carries TRBV5-1 and TRBJ2-1, with D perhaps matching TRBD2 (6 bases). Germline-derived CDR1 and CDR2 are SGHRS and YFSETQ. V was clipped by 5 bases and J by 7 bases, with 13 bases between them. The CDR3 sequence is 13 residues long. The CDR3 region has the DNA TGCGCCAGCAGTAATGGGAGGATAAATGAGCAGTTCTTC. Amino acid sequence: CASSNGRINEQFF.

The genes are TRBV27 and TRBJ1-4; 8 bases fit TRBD1. Losses at the gene ends were 5 bases for V and 7 bases for J; bases not matched to a gene: 6. The germline V gene has CDR1 MNHEY and CDR2 SMNVEV (reference sequence). This CDR3 is 14 amino acids long. The CDR3 loop reads CASSPRTGSEKLFF. Written as DNA, the CDR3 is TGTGCCAGCAGTCCCAGGACAGGGAGTGAAAAACTGTTTTTT.

The chain recombines TRBV7-6 with TRBJ2-1; TRBD2 matches 10 bases. Germline V gives CDR1 SGHVS, CDR2 FNYEAQ. The junction had 10 bases not matched to a gene; V was cut back by 6 bases and J by 8 bases. CDR3 size: 15 residues. The CDR3 region has the DNA TGTGCCAGCAGTATACTAGCGGGGAGTATGGATGAGCAGTTCTTC. This sequence encodes CASSILAGSMDEQFF. Looking up the rest from reference TRBV7-6 and TRBJ2-1 gives the full variable domain: GAGVSQSPRYKVTKRGQDVALRCDPISGHVSLYWYRQALGQGPEFLTYFNYEAQQDKSGLPNDRFSAERPEGSISTLTIQRTEQRDSAMYRCASSILAGSMDEQFFGPGTRLTVL.

With regard to this clone: Other DNA sequences in this specimen translate into the identical CDR3. The rearrangement joins TRBV7-9 to TRBJ2-3; D is ambiguous. Trimming removed 5 bases from V and 0 bases from J, with 12 bases in between. This CDR3 spans 15 amino acids. Germline CDR1 SEHNR, CDR2 FQNEAQ (reference sequence). The chain's CDR3 is CASSPAGVSTDTQYF. The CDR3 region has the DNA TGTGCCAGCAGCCCAGCAGGCGTTAGCACAGATACGCAGTATTTT.

The V call is TRBV3-1 (or the pseudogene TRBV3-2), the J call TRBJ2-1; the D gene is possibly TRBD2 (5 bases). V was pared by 4 bases and J by 2 bases, with 9 bases between. CDR1 and CDR2 (germline): LGHDT, YNNKEL (reference sequence). The CDR3 consists of 14 residues. CDR3 region: CASSRNSAYNEQFF. CDR3 in DNA: TGTGCCAGCAGCCGGAATAGCGCCTACAATGAGCAGTTCTTC.

This sequence joins TRBV12-3 or TRBV12-4 and TRBJ1-1, with D perhaps matching TRBD1 (6 bases). V was clipped by 5 bases and J by 1 base, with 8 bases between them. The CDR3 extends over 13 amino acids. The CDR3 bases are TGTGCCAGCAGTACGACAGGGAACACTGAAGCTTTCTTT. Protein: CASSTTGNTEAFF.